This TCR beta chain originates from a study of metastatic and nonmetastatic thyroid tumors. As for the study in general: Repertoires were compared across blood and tumor or nodule tissue from malignant and benign thyroid patients.

Study conclusions and caveats: In blood and tumor, TCR beta diversity was reportedly significantly higher in malignant thyroid tumors than in benign nodules.

This clone has ten or more counts. The antigen is not known. Per the original data handling: Clinicopathological groups of papillary thyroid cancer showed CDR3 differences that were used to build a distant-metastasis classifier. Through MiXCR, TCRdb re-clonotyped the PCR reads. The V and J calls were determined by TCRdb, not by the authors. The table has 23,000 or so clones, 20% to 25% seen once; the top ten hold approximately 30%. Germline assignment: CDR1 SGHNT and CDR2 YYREEE (reference sequence). Deletions cut 3 bases from V and 8 bases from J, with 15 bases between. CDR3 size: 14 residues. Not a single patient had been given any form of treatment at any point before undergoing thyroid surgery.

The sample taken for sequencing was blood. V and J are TRBV5-4 and TRBJ2-1; possible D gene TRBD1, 6 bases. This TCR derives from a male donor with papillary thyroid cancer or a benign thyroid nodule (not recorded which). Some clones in this sample may be carry-over from other donors' samples. CDR3 DNA sequence: TGTGCCAGCAGCTCAAAAACAGGGTCTGATGAGCAGTTCTTC. Its translation is CASSSKTGSDEQFF.